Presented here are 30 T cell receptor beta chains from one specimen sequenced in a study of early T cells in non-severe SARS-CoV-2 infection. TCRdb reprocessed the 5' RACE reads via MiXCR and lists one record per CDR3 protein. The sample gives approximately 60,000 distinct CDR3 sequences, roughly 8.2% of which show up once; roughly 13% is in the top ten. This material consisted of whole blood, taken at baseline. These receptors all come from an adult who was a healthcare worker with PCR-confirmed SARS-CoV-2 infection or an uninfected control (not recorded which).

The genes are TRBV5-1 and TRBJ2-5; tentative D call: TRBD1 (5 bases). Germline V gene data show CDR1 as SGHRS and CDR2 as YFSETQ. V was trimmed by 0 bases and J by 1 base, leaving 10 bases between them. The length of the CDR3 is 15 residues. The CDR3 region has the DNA TGCGCCAGCAGCTTGGTGAGGCAGGGCCAAGAGACCCAGTACTTC. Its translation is CASSLVRQGQETQYF.

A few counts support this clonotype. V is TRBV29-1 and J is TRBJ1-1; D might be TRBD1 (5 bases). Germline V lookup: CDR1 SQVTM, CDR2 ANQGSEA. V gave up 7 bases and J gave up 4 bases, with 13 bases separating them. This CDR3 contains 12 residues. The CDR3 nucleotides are TGCAGCGGGAAAGGGGCGGGCACTGAAGCTTTCTTT. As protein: CSGKGAGTEAFF.

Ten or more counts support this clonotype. CDR3 DNA: TGTGCCAGCACCCCAATCCTACGGGGTAGCAATCAGCCCCAGCATTTT. This gives the protein CASTPILRGSNQPQHF. The chain recombines TRBV6-6 with TRBJ1-5; D not resolved. This CDR3 spans 16 amino acids. V was cut by 7 bases and J by 0 bases, with 16 bases left in between. Per the germline V gene, CDR1 is MNHNY and CDR2 is SVGAGI (reference sequence).

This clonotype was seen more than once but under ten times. The CDR3 sequence is CASSISGASHHEQYF. The CDR3 DNA sequence: TGTGCCAGCAGCATTAGCGGGGCTAGCCACCACGAGCAGTACTTC. J is TRBJ2-7 and V is TRBV7-3, with TRBD2 identical over 8 bases. Looked up from germline, CDR1 is SGHTA and CDR2 is FQGTGA. The CDR3 consists of 15 residues. J was trimmed by 5 bases and V by 5 bases; bases with no gene match: 11.

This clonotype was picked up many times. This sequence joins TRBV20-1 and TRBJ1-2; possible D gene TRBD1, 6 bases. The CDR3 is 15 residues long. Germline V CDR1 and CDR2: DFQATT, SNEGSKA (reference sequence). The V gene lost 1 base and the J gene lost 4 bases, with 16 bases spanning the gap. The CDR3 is CSARGAGAPSYGYTF. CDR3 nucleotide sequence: TGCAGTGCTAGAGGGGCAGGGGCTCCTTCCTATGGCTACACCTTC.

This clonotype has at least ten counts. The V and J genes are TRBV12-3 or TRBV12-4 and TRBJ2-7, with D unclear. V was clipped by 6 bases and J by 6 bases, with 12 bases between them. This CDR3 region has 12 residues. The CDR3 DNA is TGTGCCAGCAGCCGCGACTCCGGCGAGCAGTACTTC. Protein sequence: CASSRDSGEQYF.

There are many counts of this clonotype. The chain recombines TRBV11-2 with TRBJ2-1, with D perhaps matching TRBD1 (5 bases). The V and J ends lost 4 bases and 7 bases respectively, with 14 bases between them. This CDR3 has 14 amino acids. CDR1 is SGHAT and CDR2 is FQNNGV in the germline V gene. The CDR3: CASSSRHAGNEQFF. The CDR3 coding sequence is TGTGCCAGCAGCTCGAGACATGCAGGGAATGAGCAGTTCTTC.

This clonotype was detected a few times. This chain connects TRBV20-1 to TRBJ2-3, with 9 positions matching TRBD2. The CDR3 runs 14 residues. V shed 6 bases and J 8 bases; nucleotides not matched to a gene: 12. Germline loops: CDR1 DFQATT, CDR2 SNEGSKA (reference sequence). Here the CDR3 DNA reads TGCAGTGCCGAGTTAGCGGGAGTTGGCGTTACGCAGTATTTT. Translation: CSAELAGVGVTQYF.

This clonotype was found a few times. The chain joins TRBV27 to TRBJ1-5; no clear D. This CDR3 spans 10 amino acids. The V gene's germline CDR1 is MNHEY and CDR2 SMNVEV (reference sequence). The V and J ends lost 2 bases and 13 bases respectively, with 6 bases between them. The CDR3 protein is CASSLGPQHF. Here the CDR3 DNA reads TGTGCCAGCAGTTTAGGGCCGCAGCATTTT.

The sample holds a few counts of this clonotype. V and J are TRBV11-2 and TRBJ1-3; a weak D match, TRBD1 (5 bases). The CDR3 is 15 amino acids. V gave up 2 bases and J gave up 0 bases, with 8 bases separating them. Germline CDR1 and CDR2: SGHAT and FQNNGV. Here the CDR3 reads CASSLRTSSGNTIYF. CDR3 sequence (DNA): TGTGCCAGCAGCTTAAGGACAAGCTCTGGAAACACCATATATTTT.

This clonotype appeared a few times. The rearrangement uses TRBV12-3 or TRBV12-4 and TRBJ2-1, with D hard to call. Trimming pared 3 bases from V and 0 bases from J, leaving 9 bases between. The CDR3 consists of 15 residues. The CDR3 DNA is TGTGCCAGCAGTTTTAGGGCCAGCTCCTACAATGAGCAGTTCTTC. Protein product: CASSFRASSYNEQFF.

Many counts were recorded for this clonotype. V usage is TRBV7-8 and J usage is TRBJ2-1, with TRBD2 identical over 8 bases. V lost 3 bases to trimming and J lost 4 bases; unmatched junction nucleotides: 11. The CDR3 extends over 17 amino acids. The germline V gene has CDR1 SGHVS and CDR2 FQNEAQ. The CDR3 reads CASSFSAVAGRYNEQFF. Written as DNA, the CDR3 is TGTGCCAGCAGCTTTTCAGCGGTAGCGGGAAGATACAATGAGCAGTTCTTC.

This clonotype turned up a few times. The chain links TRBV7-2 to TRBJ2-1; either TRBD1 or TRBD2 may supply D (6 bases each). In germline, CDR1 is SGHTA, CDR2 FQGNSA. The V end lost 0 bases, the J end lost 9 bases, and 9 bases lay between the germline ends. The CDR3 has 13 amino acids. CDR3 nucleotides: TGTGCCAGCAGCTTAGCGCGGGACACTGAGCAGTTCTTC. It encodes CASSLARDTEQFF. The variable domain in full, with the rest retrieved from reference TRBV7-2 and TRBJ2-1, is GAGVSQSPSNKVTEKGKDVELRCDPISGHTALYWYRQSLGQGLEFLIYFQGNSAPDKSGLPSDRFSAERTGGSVSTLTIQRTQQEDSAVYLCASSLARDTEQFFGPGTRLTVL.

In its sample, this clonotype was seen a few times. The DNA of the CDR3 is TGTGCCAGCAGCTCCAGGGCCGGGGAGCTGTTTTTT. It translates to CASSSRAGELFF. J is TRBJ2-2 and V is TRBV7-6, with D perhaps TRBD1 (5 bases). Trimming took 4 bases from V and 6 from J, leaving 6 bases between them. The CDR3 covers 12 residues. The germline V gene has CDR1 SGHVS and CDR2 FNYEAQ.

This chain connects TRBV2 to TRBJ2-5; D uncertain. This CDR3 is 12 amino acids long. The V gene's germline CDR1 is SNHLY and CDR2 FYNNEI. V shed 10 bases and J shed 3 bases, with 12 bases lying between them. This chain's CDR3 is CATRAEEETQYF. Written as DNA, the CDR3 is TGTGCCACCCGGGCGGAAGAAGAGACCCAGTACTTC.

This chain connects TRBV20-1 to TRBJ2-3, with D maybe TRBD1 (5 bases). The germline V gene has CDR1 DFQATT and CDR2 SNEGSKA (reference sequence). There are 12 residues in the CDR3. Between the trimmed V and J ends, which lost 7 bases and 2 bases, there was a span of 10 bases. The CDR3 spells CSVNGATDTQYF. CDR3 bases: TGCAGTGTAAATGGGGCCACAGATACGCAGTATTTT.

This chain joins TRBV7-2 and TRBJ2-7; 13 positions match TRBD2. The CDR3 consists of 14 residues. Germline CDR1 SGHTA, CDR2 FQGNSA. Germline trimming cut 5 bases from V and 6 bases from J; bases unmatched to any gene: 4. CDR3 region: CASSPGLAGIEQYF. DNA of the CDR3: TGTGCCAGCAGCCCGGGACTAGCGGGAATCGAGCAGTACTTC.

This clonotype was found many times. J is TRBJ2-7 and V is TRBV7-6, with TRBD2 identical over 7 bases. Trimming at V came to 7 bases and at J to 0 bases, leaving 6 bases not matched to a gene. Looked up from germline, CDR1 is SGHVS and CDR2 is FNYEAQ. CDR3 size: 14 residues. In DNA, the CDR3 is TGTGCCAGCAAATCAACTAGCGCCTCCTACGAGCAGTACTTC. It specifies CASKSTSASYEQYF.

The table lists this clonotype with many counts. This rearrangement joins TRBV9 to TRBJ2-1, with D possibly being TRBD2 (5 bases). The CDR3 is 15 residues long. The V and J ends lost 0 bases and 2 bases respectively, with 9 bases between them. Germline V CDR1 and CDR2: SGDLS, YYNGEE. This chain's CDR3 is CASSVDAGPYNEQFF. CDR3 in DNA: TGTGCCAGCAGCGTAGATGCGGGTCCCTACAATGAGCAGTTCTTC.

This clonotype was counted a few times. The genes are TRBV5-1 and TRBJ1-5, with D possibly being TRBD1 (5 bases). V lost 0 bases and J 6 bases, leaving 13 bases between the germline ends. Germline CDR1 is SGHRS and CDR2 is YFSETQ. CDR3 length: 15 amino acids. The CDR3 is CASSLGQGGAQPQHF. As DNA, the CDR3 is TGCGCCAGCAGCTTGGGCCAGGGCGGCGCTCAGCCCCAGCATTTT.

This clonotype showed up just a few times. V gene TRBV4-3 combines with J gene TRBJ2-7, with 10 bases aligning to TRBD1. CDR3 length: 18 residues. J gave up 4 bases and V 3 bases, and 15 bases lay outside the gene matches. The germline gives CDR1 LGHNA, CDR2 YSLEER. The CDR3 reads CASSQATGTGANPYEQYF. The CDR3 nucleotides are TGCGCCAGCAGCCAGGCAACCGGGACAGGGGCCAACCCTTACGAGCAGTACTTC.

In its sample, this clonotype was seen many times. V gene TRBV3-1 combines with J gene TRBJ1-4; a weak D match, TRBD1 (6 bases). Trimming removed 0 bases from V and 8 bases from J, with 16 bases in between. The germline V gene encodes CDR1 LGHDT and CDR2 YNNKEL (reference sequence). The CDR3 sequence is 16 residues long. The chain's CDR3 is CASSQDRSARGEKLFF. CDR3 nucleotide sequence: TGTGCCAGCAGCCAAGATAGGTCGGCCAGGGGAGAAAAACTGTTTTTT.

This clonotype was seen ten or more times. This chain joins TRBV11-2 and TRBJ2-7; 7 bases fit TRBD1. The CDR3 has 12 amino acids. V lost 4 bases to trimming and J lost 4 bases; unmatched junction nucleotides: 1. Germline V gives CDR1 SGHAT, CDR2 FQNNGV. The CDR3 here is CASSWDRYEQYF. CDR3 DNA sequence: TGTGCCAGCAGCTGGGACAGATACGAGCAGTACTTC. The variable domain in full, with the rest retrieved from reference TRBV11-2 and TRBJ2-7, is EAGVAQSPRYKIIEKRQSVAFWCNPISGHATLYWYQQILGQGPKLLIQFQNNGVVDDSQLPKDRFSAERLKGVDSTLKIQPAKLEDSAVYLCASSWDRYEQYFGPGTRLTVT.

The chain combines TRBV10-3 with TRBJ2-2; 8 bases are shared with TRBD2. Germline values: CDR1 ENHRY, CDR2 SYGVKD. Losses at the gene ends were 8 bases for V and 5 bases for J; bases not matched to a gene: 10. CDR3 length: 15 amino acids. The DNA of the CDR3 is TGTGCCATCGACCAGCGGGAGACCGGTACCGGGGAGCTGTTTTTT. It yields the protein CAIDQRETGTGELFF.

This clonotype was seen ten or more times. This CDR3 reads CASSLGQVNSPLHF. Here the CDR3 DNA reads TGTGCCAGCAGCTTGGGACAGGTGAATTCACCCCTCCACTTT. This chain uses TRBV5-8 with TRBJ1-6, with a weak D call TRBD1 (6 bases). This CDR3 has 14 residues. Germline lookup yields CDR1 SGHTS and CDR2 YDEGEE. The V gene lost 0 bases and the J gene lost 7 bases, with 8 bases spanning the gap.

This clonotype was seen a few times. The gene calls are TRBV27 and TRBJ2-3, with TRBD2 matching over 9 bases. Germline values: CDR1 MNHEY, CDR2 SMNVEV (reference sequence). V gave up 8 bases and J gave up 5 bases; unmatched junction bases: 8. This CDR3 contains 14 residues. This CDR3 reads CASGEREVRDTQYF. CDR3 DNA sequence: TGTGCCAGCGGGGAGCGGGAGGTCAGAGATACGCAGTATTTT.

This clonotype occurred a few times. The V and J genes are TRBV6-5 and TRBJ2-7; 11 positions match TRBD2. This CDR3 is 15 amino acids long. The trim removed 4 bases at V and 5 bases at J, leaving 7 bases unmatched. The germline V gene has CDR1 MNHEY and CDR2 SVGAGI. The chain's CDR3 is CASSSPTSGSNEQYF. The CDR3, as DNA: TGTGCCAGCAGTTCACCTACTAGCGGGAGTAACGAGCAGTACTTC.

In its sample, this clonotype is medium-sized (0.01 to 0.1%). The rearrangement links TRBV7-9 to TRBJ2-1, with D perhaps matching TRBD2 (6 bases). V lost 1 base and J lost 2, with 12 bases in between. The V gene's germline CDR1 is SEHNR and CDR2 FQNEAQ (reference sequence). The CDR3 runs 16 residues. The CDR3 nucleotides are TGTGCCAGCAGCTTAGGGGACTTCAATGCCTACAATGAGCAGTTCTTC. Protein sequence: CASSLGDFNAYNEQFF.

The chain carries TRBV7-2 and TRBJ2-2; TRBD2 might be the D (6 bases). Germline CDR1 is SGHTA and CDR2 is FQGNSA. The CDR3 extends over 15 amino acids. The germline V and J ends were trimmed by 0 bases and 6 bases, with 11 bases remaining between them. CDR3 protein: CASSLAVLAPGELFF. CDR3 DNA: TGTGCCAGCAGCTTAGCGGTACTAGCTCCCGGGGAGCTGTTTTTT.

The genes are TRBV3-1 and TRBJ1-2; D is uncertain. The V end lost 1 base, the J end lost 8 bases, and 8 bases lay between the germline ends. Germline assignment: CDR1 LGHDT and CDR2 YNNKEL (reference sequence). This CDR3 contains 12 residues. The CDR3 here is CASSQVGRGYTF. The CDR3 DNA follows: TGTGCCAGCAGCCAAGTAGGGCGAGGCTACACCTTC. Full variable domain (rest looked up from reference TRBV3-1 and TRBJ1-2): DTAVSQTPKYLVTQMGNDKSIKCEQNLGHDTMYWYKQDSKKFLKIMFSYNNKELIINETVPNRFSPKSPDKAHLNLHINSLELGDSAVYFCASSQVGRGYTFGSGTRLTVV.